This T cell receptor (beta chain) was profiled in a study of T cell responses to AZD1222 COVID-19 vaccine (dated by TCRdb to the early 2020s). Broadly, across the study: AZD1222 recipients given second doses at about 4 weeks or at about 12 weeks were pooled, since spike-specific TCR depth and breadth were not found to differ between the two schedules. A total of approximately 250 trial participants underwent TCR sequencing, of whom 207 had received two doses of AZD1222 and roughly 26 had received two doses of the MenACWY control vaccine. Trial participants were enrolled into age subgroups of 18-55, 56-69 and 70-plus years, which contained about 150, 27 and 61 TCR-sequenced participants, respectively.

The CDR3 regions of human TCRbeta chains were subjected to immunosequencing. Per the source publication's procedure: TCRs in the repertoires were compared against a reference library of SARS-CoV-2-specific TCRs that had been generated with the MIRA antigen-specificity platform. Breadth was defined as the fraction of unique TCRs that were SARS-CoV-2-associated, and depth was defined as the fraction of total T cells that were SARS-CoV-2-associated. Using the MIRA data, each spike-specific TCR was mapped to the spike region that the TCR reacts to and placed in a CD4 or CD8 class. Log10-transformed breadth and depth values were compared by one-way ANOVA with Sidak's multiple comparisons tests. What TCRdb holds here is the immuneACCESS table cut down to in-frame rearrangements. Part of the clones is not present; checked against another copy, under half of the missing clones reflect an unresolved V gene, and the others are unexplained. Clone size and the V and J calls come from that table; the DNA yielded D and trimming. A total of some 130,000 clones appear in this sample, around nine tenths of them only once. 1.9% of the sample is in the top ten clones.

The time point label on this specimen signifies: baseline before first vaccination. Samples from vaccinated people were obtained from the UK trials COV001 and COV002, which included a single-blind randomized controlled phase 2/3 trial of AZD1222 (ChAdOx1 nCoV-19) in healthy adults. For TCRbeta chain sequencing, PBMC samples from trial participants were taken at day 0 and at day 28 after the second dose. The paper as a whole reports these results and caveats: CD4 TCRs associated with the vaccine covered the entire spike protein, and the dominant responses were in regions 160-218 and 743-854. In the small 56-69-year group, the increase in depth fell short of significance, most likely because of low power. Conclusions about previously exposed vaccinees were limited because only a handful of AZD1222 recipients were SARS-CoV-2 seropositive at baseline. Participants were mostly white British, with more females than males. The authors suggested clonal diversity may have been underestimated. After two AZD1222 doses, both the breadth and the depth of spike-specific TCRs were significantly higher than at day 0 and than in MenACWY recipients. Because no samples from the day 14 peak response were available, repertoires could be characterized only after the peak T cell response. Reportedly, almost half of the unique spike-specific TCRs recognized epitopes lying outside the regions that are mutated in the B.1.351 and B.1.1.7 variants.

Of note for this clone: Its antigen is currently not known. The sample holds no much larger clone one base away, and base qualities are not on file.

The CDR3, from cysteine to phenylalanine, totals 14 residues. Here the CDR3 DNA is all that survives: 42 bases in frame from base 1. Via the germline V gene, CDR1 is SGDLS and CDR2 YYNGEE. Trimming takes 4 bases off V and 6 bases off J; junction bases not matched to a gene: 6. The sequence derives from an adult in good health. Here the chain combines TRBV9 and TRBJ2-2; 7 central nucleotides agree with TRBD2. The source was peripheral blood, collected on day 0 of AZD1222 vaccination. The bases are TGTGCCAGCAGCCCCGGACTAGAGGCCGGGGAGCTGTTTTTT. It specifies CASSPGLEAGELFF. Where the CDR3 stops, the reference TRBV9 and TRBJ2-2 genes take over; the full variable domain is DSGVTQTPKHLITATGQRVTLRCSPRSGDLSVYWYQQSLDQGLQFLIQYYNGEERAKGNILERFSAQQFPDLHSELNLSSLELGDSALYFCASSPGLEAGELFFGEGSRLTVL.